What follows are 26 T cell receptor beta chains derived from one specimen sequenced in a study of breast tumors, draining lymph nodes, adjacent tissues (dated by TCRdb to the mid-2010s). To prepare the library, multiplex PCR was applied. Reads for this sample came from an Illumina HiSeq 2000. Through fastp at Q25 and MiXCR, TCRdb rebuilt clones from the public reads, retaining in-frame beta chains. One record per CDR3 amino acid sequence lists the most common genes and DNA. Within this sample are 150,000 to 200,000 distinct CDR3 sequences, with 25% to 40% of them counted one time only. Of the sample, 3.5% to 4.5% is held by the ten largest clones. The axillary draining lymph nodes of breast cancer patients were the source of the lymph node samples. The sequenced material came from axillary lymph node tissue. These receptors were obtained from a female donor with breast cancer. Some clones in this sample may be carry-over from other donors' samples.

There are many counts of this clonotype. The chain has TRBV2 and TRBJ2-4; D may be TRBD2 (6 bases). From germline, CDR1 is SNHLY and CDR2 FYNNEI. Between the trimmed V and J ends, which lost 5 bases and 7 bases, there was a span of 12 bases. The CDR3 runs 13 residues. This CDR3 is CASSPRGSNIQYF. The CDR3, as DNA: TGTGCCAGCAGTCCTCGGGGGTCTAACATTCAGTACTTC.

Points on this clonotype: This could be a read error, since a much larger clone is one nucleotide away. J is TRBJ2-7 and V is TRBV11-2; 9 bases are shared with TRBD2. The CDR3 covers 15 residues. Trimming at V came to 3 bases and at J to 3 bases, leaving 6 bases not matched to a gene. Germline loops: CDR1 SGHAT, CDR2 FQNNGV. CDR3 coding DNA: TGTGCCAGCAGCTTCCGGACTAGCGCCTACTACGAGCAGTACTTC. This codes for CASSFRTSAYYEQYF.

This chain connects TRBV27 to TRBJ2-7; the match to TRBD2 covers 7 bases. This CDR3 has 13 residues. Germline lookup yields CDR1 MNHEY and CDR2 SMNVEV (reference sequence). The J segment lost 3 bases and the V segment lost 5 bases, leaving 4 bases of the junction unmatched. CDR3 sequence reads: CASSTGTNYEQYF. The CDR3 coding sequence is TGTGCCAGCAGTACCGGGACTAACTACGAGCAGTACTTC.

With respect to this clonotype: This may arise from a read error, as a much more abundant clone is one base away. The chain uses TRBV5-5 and TRBJ1-6; perhaps TRBD1 as D (5 bases). The CDR3 extends over 18 amino acids. The germline gives CDR1 SGHKS, CDR2 YYEKEE (reference sequence). V gave up 3 bases and J gave up 0 bases, with 16 bases separating them. The chain's CDR3 is CASSWDGTISSYNSPLHF. CDR3 nucleotide sequence: TGTGCCAGCAGCTGGGACGGGACGATTAGCTCCTATAATTCACCCCTCCACTTT. Full variable domain (rest looked up from reference TRBV5-5 and TRBJ1-6): DAGVTQSPTHLIKTRGQQVTLRCSPISGHKSVSWYQQVLGQGPQFIFQYYEKEERGRGNFPDRFSARQFPNYSSELNVNALLLGDSALYLCASSWDGTISSYNSPLHFGNGTRLTVT.

This clonotype came up many times. V gene TRBV6-6 combines with J gene TRBJ2-7; 9 bases align to TRBD2. V dropped 4 bases and J dropped 3; count of bases not matched to a gene: 10. This CDR3 is 16 amino acids long. Germline CDR1 MNHNY, CDR2 SVGAGI (reference sequence). The CDR3 DNA sequence: TGTGCCAGCAGTTCCTCCTCCGGGACTAGCAGCTACGAGCAGTACTTC. Protein product: CASSSSSGTSSYEQYF.

About this clonotype: At one end, the junction sequence differs from germline, possibly due to a read error. The chain has TRBV11-3 and TRBJ1-3, with D maybe TRBD1 (6 bases). The germline V gene has CDR1 SGHNT and CDR2 YENEEA. The CDR3 extends over 14 amino acids. The CDR3 is CPSSLGGSANTIYF. CDR3 DNA sequence: TGTCCCAGCAGCTTAGGGGGATCTGCAAACACCATATATTTT.

Many counts were recorded for this clonotype. The chain joins TRBV2 to TRBJ2-1; possibly TRBD1 or TRBD2 for D (5 bases each). Trimming cost V 6 bases and J 6 bases, with 6 bases left between them. Looked up from germline, CDR1 is SNHLY and CDR2 is FYNNEI. The CDR3 totals 11 residues. In nucleotides, the CDR3 is TGTGCCAGCAGCGGGGCCAATGAGCAGTTCTTC. It codes for CASSGANEQFF.

This clonotype was picked up a small number of times. The chain recombines TRBV4-3 with TRBJ2-7; D might be TRBD1 (5 bases). The V end was cut by 4 bases, the J end by 2 bases, with 24 bases between. The germline gives CDR1 LGHNA, CDR2 YSLEER. This CDR3 is built from 18 residues. The CDR3 region has the DNA TGCGCCAGCAGCCGAGACTCAGGGCGTACCTCCATAACCTACGAGCAGTACTTC. This translates into CASSRDSGRTSITYEQYF.

This clonotype was observed at least ten times. The gene calls are TRBV4-1 and TRBJ2-3, with 8 bases identical to TRBD2. From germline, CDR1 is MGHRA and CDR2 YSYEKL. V lost 0 bases, J lost 2 bases, and 4 bases stayed unmatched. The CDR3 loop spans 16 amino acids. The CDR3: CASSQDGGGYTDTQYF. DNA for the CDR3: TGCGCCAGCAGCCAAGATGGCGGGGGGTACACAGATACGCAGTATTTT.

The table lists this clonotype with a few counts. A read error may explain this, as a much larger clone is one base away. The chain carries TRBV7-9 and TRBJ2-1; D unresolved. CDR1 is SEHNR and CDR2 is FQNEAQ in the germline V gene (reference sequence). Between the trimmed V and J ends, which lost 6 bases and 8 bases, there was a span of 11 bases. The CDR3 covers 12 residues. CDR3 protein: CASSYRRDEQFF. CDR3 in DNA: TGTGCCAGCAGTTACCGCCGTGATGAGCAGTTCTTC.

The J gene is TRBJ2-1, the V gene TRBV12-3 or TRBV12-4; perhaps TRBD2 as D (5 bases). Trimming took 3 bases from V and 0 from J, leaving 12 bases between them. This CDR3 spans 16 amino acids. The CDR3 DNA follows: TGTGCCAGCAGTTTCCTAGCTCTCGGCTCCTACAATGAGCAGTTCTTC. Encoded protein: CASSFLALGSYNEQFF.

The chain links TRBV5-6 to TRBJ1-2, with TRBD1 identical over 9 bases. CDR1 SGHDT and CDR2 YYEEEE come from the germline V gene. The CDR3 sequence is 15 residues long. V trimming: 3 bases; J trimming: 7 bases; junction bases outside the gene matches: 10. CDR3: CASSSRTGVSSGYTF. For the CDR3, the DNA is TGTGCCAGCAGCTCTAGGACAGGGGTCTCCTCTGGCTACACCTTC.

The table lists this clonotype with many counts. The chain has TRBV5-8 and TRBJ2-1; D is unresolved. Between the trimmed V and J ends, which lost 0 bases and 0 bases, there was a span of 7 bases. Germline V gene sequence: CDR1 SGHTS, CDR2 YDEGEE. The CDR3 is 15 residues long. CDR3 in DNA: TGTGCCAGCAGCTTGGAGCGTAGCTCCTACAATGAGCAGTTCTTC. This codes for CASSLERSSYNEQFF.

Points on this clonotype: At one end the junction does not follow the germline gene, possibly because of a read error. J is TRBJ1-4 and V is TRBV20-1; TRBD1 matches 7 bases. Germline-derived CDR1 and CDR2 are DFQATT and SNEGSKA (reference sequence). The CDR3 consists of 9 residues. The CDR3: CSAVRDSLF. CDR3 DNA: TGCAGTGCCGTCCGGGACAGCCTTTTT.

This chain uses TRBV6-5 with TRBJ2-3; D not resolved. CDR3 length: 14 amino acids. Germline lookup yields CDR1 MNHEY and CDR2 SVGAGI. Trimming left V 6 bases short and J 5 bases short, with 15 bases between. CDR3 loop: CASSLRLGGDTQYF. The CDR3 nucleotides read TGTGCCAGCAGCCTCCGGTTGGGTGGAGATACGCAGTATTTT.

On this clonotype: It may be a read error: a sequence one base away is much more abundant. The CDR3 does not close with the conserved phenylalanine or tryptophan, likely indicating a read error. This rearrangement joins TRBV19 to TRBJ2-5, with D perhaps matching TRBD2 (6 bases). CDR1 is LNHDA, CDR2 SQIVND, per germline (reference sequence). V shed 4 bases and J shed 5 bases, with 20 bases lying between them. The CDR3 totals 16 residues. Here the CDR3 DNA reads TGTGCCAGTAGTACCCCTCGCGGGAACAGGTTGGAGACCCAGTACTCC. Amino acid sequence: CASSTPRGNRLETQYS.

This clonotype was counted many times. This chain connects TRBV12-3 or TRBV12-4 to TRBJ2-7; D gene unclear. The CDR3 extends over 8 amino acids. Trimming removed 10 bases at V and 12 bases at J, with 10 bases between. The CDR3 protein is CAILPRYF. In DNA, the CDR3 is TGTGCCATCCTACCCCGGTACTTC.

This clonotype was counted many times. The genes are TRBV10-1 and TRBJ2-7, with D uncertain. V was trimmed by 3 bases and J by 3 bases, leaving 6 bases between them. Germline lookup yields CDR1 WNHNN and CDR2 SYGVQD (reference sequence). The CDR3 covers 12 residues. The CDR3 DNA reads TGCGCCAGCAGTGATAGTGTCTACGAGCAGTACTTC. This encodes CASSDSVYEQYF.

This chain links TRBV6-1 with TRBJ2-1; no definite D call. Germline-derived CDR1 and CDR2 are MNHNS and SASEGT. This CDR3 region has 11 residues. V gave up 7 bases and J gave up 8 bases, with 9 bases separating them. The CDR3 reads CASNSNDEQFF. CDR3 bases: TGTGCCAGCAACTCAAACGATGAGCAGTTCTTC.

The CDR3 DNA follows: TGTGCCAGCAGTCTCCCCGGGACGGCTTACTCCTACGAGCAGTACTTC. This codes for CASSLPGTAYSYEQYF. The chain combines TRBV28 with TRBJ2-7; D may correspond to TRBD1 or TRBD2 (5 bases each). The V gene lost 5 bases and the J gene lost 0 bases, with 17 bases spanning the gap. CDR1 MDHEN and CDR2 SYDVKM come from the germline V gene. The CDR3 totals 16 residues.

This clonotype appeared many times. The chain recombines TRBV10-3 with TRBJ2-7, with 10 bases that match TRBD1. CDR1 and CDR2 from the germline V gene are ENHRY and SYGVKD. V lost 7 bases, J lost 2 bases, and 2 bases stayed unmatched. The CDR3 covers 13 residues. The CDR3 loop is CAIKGQGAYEQYF. The CDR3 region has the DNA TGTGCCATCAAAGGACAGGGGGCCTACGAGCAGTACTTC.

The chain carries TRBV5-1 and TRBJ1-2; no clear D. Looked up from germline, CDR1 is SGHRS and CDR2 is YFSETQ. The ends were cut back, 0 bases at V and 2 bases at J, with 8 bases in the middle. The CDR3 totals 14 residues. The CDR3 region is CASSLASSNYGYTF. The CDR3 coding sequence is TGCGCCAGCAGCTTGGCCAGCAGCAACTATGGCTACACCTTC.

This clonotype was counted only a few times. A much larger clonotype is one base distant, so this may be a read error. The gene calls are TRBV20-1 and TRBJ1-4, with 8 bases identical to TRBD1. The germline V gene has CDR1 DFQATT and CDR2 SNEGSKA (reference sequence). The V gene end was trimmed by 0 bases and the J gene end by 5 bases; junction bases not matched to a gene: 8. The CDR3 consists of 16 residues. DNA of the CDR3: TGCAGTGCTAGAGATACTCCGGGACAGGCGAATGAAAAACTGTTTTTT. Its protein product is CSARDTPGQANEKLFF.

This clonotype appeared many times. CDR3 amino acids: CAWGGGTSVYNEQFF. The CDR3 DNA follows: TGTGCCTGGGGCGGGGGGACTAGCGTGTACAATGAGCAGTTCTTC. This rearrangement joins TRBV30 to TRBJ2-1; the match to TRBD2 covers 10 bases. The length of the CDR3 is 15 residues. J was trimmed by 4 bases and V by 5 bases; bases with no gene match: 8. Germline values: CDR1 GTSNPN, CDR2 SVGIG (reference sequence). Using reference TRBV30 and TRBJ2-1 for the parts outside the CDR3, the full variable domain is SQTIHQWPATLVQPVGSPLSLECTVEGTSNPNLYWYRQAAGRGLQLLFYSVGIGQISSEVPQNLSASRPQDRQFILSSKKLLLSDSGFYLCAWGGGTSVYNEQFFGPGTRLTVL.

This clonotype came up many times. The genes are TRBV25-1 and TRBJ1-2; 9 bases map to TRBD1. There are 16 residues in the CDR3. V gave up 1 base and J gave up 4 bases; unmatched junction bases: 7. The V gene's germline CDR1 is MGHDK and CDR2 SYGVNS. The CDR3 DNA reads as TGTGCCAGCAGTGAATCGAGAACAGGGGGCATCTATGGCTACACCTTC. This sequence encodes CASSESRTGGIYGYTF.

The genes are TRBV19 and TRBJ2-2; D tentatively fits TRBD1 or TRBD2 (6 bases each). The germline V gene encodes CDR1 LNHDA and CDR2 SQIVND (reference sequence). V lost 4 bases and J 2 bases, leaving 11 bases between the germline ends. This CDR3 comprises 15 residues. The DNA for the CDR3 is TGTGCCAGTAGTAGGGTGGGGGGCAACACCGGGGAGCTGTTTTTT. Its protein product is CASSRVGGNTGELFF.